The 20 T cell receptor beta chains below were found in one sample sequenced in a study of OX40 agonist ivuxolimab in advanced cancers. The repertoire was sequenced with immunoSEQ multiplex PCR; TCRdb's copy has only in-frame clones and lacks some. There are 95,000 to 100,000 clones in the sample; 90% occur only once, and under 2% lies in the top ten. Sequenced material: CD4+ or CD8+ T cells sorted from blood, taken in a trial of the OX40 agonist ivuxolimab. These receptors were taken from an adult with an advanced solid tumor such as melanoma, head and neck, liver or kidney cancer.

The rearrangement joins TRBV19 to TRBJ2-5; D not certain. Trimming removed 3 bases from V and 5 bases from J, with 10 bases in between. CDR3 size: 13 residues. Germline values: CDR1 LNHDA, CDR2 SQIVND (reference sequence). The CDR3 DNA reads TGTGCCAGTAGTATCCGTCCCGGGGAGACCCAGTACTTC. It translates to CASSIRPGETQYF.

V gene TRBV30 combines with J gene TRBJ1-5; D is perhaps TRBD1 (6 bases). Trimming removed 2 bases at V and 6 bases at J, with 8 bases between. The CDR3 is 12 amino acids. Germline CDR1 and CDR2: GTSNPN and SVGIG (reference sequence). For the CDR3, the DNA is TGTGCCTGGAGTCAGGGGAGTCAGCCCCAGCATTTT. Amino acid sequence: CAWSQGSQPQHF.

The table lists this clone with a few counts. The genes are TRBV7-8 and TRBJ1-1; no clear D. Deletions cut 1 base from V and 0 bases from J, with 9 bases between. The CDR3 is made up of 15 amino acids. Germline V CDR1 and CDR2: SGHVS, FQNEAQ. The CDR3 is CASSLVVWVNTEAFF. The CDR3 bases are TGTGCCAGCAGCTTAGTGGTGTGGGTGAACACTGAAGCTTTCTTT.

The chain joins TRBV11-3 to TRBJ2-7; no clear D. This CDR3 is built from 11 residues. V gave up 3 bases and J gave up 4 bases, with 4 bases separating them. From germline, CDR1 is SGHNT and CDR2 YENEEA. The CDR3 region has the DNA TGTGCCAGCAGCTTTTCATACGAGCAGTACTTC. Translation: CASSFSYEQYF.

V usage is TRBV6-1 and J usage is TRBJ2-1; 11 nucleotides match TRBD2. The V segment lost 4 bases and the J segment 4 bases; nucleotides outside the gene matches: 3. The CDR3 spans 15 residues. Germline CDR1 MNHNS, CDR2 SASEGT. The CDR3 DNA is TGTGCCAGCAGTGTAATAGCGGGAGGGTACAATGAGCAGTTCTTC. Residues: CASSVIAGGYNEQFF.

V usage is TRBV19 and J usage is TRBJ2-1; 11 nucleotides line up with TRBD2. The germline gives CDR1 LNHDA, CDR2 SQIVND (reference sequence). The junction had 11 bases not matched to a gene; V was cut back by 6 bases and J by 7 bases. CDR3 size: 16 residues. CDR3 sequence reads: CASSQVSGRASNEQFF. The DNA for the CDR3 is TGTGCCAGTAGCCAGGTTAGCGGGAGGGCCTCAAATGAGCAGTTCTTC.

The chain carries TRBV5-4 and TRBJ1-1; tentative D call: TRBD1 (6 bases). The CDR3 is 13 amino acids. The V and J ends lost 3 bases and 3 bases respectively, with 9 bases between them. The germline V gene has CDR1 SGHNT and CDR2 YYREEE (reference sequence). The DNA for the CDR3 is TGTGCCAGCAGCTCGGCAGGGGACACTGAAGCTTTCTTT. Amino acids: CASSSAGDTEAFF.

The V gene is TRBV18, the J gene TRBJ2-3; TRBD2 is a possible D gene (6 bases). The length of the CDR3 is 14 residues. Germline-derived CDR1 and CDR2 are KGHSH and LQKENI. V lost 2 bases and J 3 bases, leaving 9 bases between the germline ends. This CDR3 is CASSPSEGTDTQYF. The DNA for the CDR3 is TGTGCCAGCTCACCATCGGAGGGTACAGATACGCAGTATTTT.

In this sample, this clone turned up once. This sample includes further DNA sequences coding for the same CDR3. The rearrangement uses TRBV11-3 and TRBJ1-1; no definite D call. The V end was cut by 1 base, the J end by 2 bases, with 5 bases between. Germline V CDR1 and CDR2: SGHNT, YENEEA. This CDR3 contains 13 residues. The CDR3 region has the DNA TGTGCCAGCAGCTTAGGACGTAACACTGAAGCTTTCTTT. The encoded protein is CASSLGRNTEAFF.

The CDR3 region has the DNA TGTGCCAGCGGCCCCCCCGGTCCCTATGGCTACACCTTC. Its protein product is CASGPPGPYGYTF. The J gene is TRBJ1-2, the V gene TRBV5-6; no clear D. Germline-derived CDR1 and CDR2 are SGHDT and YYEEEE. Trimming cost V 7 bases and J 4 bases, with 14 bases left between them. The CDR3 spans 13 residues.

The chain couples TRBV6-4 to TRBJ1-2; D might be TRBD1 (6 bases). Germline assignment: CDR1 MRHNA and CDR2 SNTAGT. This CDR3 is 15 amino acids long. Trimming left V 3 bases short and J 4 bases short, with 15 bases between. CDR3 region: CASSEQTGTRYGYTF. The CDR3 DNA sequence: TGTGCCAGCAGTGAGCAAACCGGGACACGCTATGGCTACACCTTC.

This clone was seen only a few times. The CDR3 reads CASSPGLDQPQHF. In DNA, the CDR3 is TGTGCCAGCTCACCCGGCCTTGATCAGCCCCAGCATTTT. This chain links TRBV18 with TRBJ1-5; D call uncertain. Per the germline V gene, CDR1 is KGHSH and CDR2 is LQKENI. CDR3 length equals 13 residues. Trimming left V 3 bases short and J 5 bases short, with 8 bases between.

The J gene is TRBJ2-3, the V gene TRBV10-3; tentative D call: TRBD2 (6 bases). Trimming shortened V by 10 bases and J by 1 base, and 12 bases separated the two germline ends. CDR1 and CDR2 from the germline V gene are ENHRY and SYGVKD. This CDR3 has 13 residues. CDR3 nucleotide sequence: TGTGCCACCGGGGGTGGGGGCACAGATACGCAGTATTTT. This encodes CATGGGGTDTQYF.

The chain couples TRBV7-9 to TRBJ1-3; possible D gene TRBD1, 5 bases. The CDR3 has 17 residues. The V end was cut by 3 bases, the J end by 0 bases, with 15 bases between. CDR1 and CDR2 from the germline V gene are SEHNR and FQNEAQ (reference sequence). CDR3 in DNA: TGTGCCAGCAGCTTTGGGGCAGGGAGCCCCTCTGGAAACACCATATATTTT. Translation gives CASSFGAGSPSGNTIYF.

The CDR3 here is CATSREAENTDTQYF. In DNA, the CDR3 is TGTGCCACCAGCAGAGAGGCGGAAAACACAGATACGCAGTATTTT. The gene calls are TRBV15 and TRBJ2-3; D gene ambiguous. This CDR3 is 15 amino acids long. The ends were cut back, 0 bases at V and 2 bases at J, with 9 bases in the middle. Germline V lookup: CDR1 LNHNV, CDR2 YYDKDF (reference sequence).

V usage is TRBV18 and J usage is TRBJ2-5, with D hard to call. Germline V gene data show CDR1 as KGHSH and CDR2 as LQKENI. The CDR3 covers 12 residues. V gave up 2 bases and J gave up 4 bases, with 5 bases separating them. The CDR3 here is CASSPSRETQYF. Written as DNA, the CDR3 is TGTGCCAGCTCACCATCAAGAGAGACCCAGTACTTC. Full variable domain (outside the CDR3, taken from reference TRBV18 and TRBJ2-5): NAGVMQNPRHLVRRRGQEARLRCSPMKGHSHVYWYRQLPEEGLKFMVYLQKENIIDESGMPKERFSAEFPKEGPSILRIQQVVRGDSAAYFCASSPSRETQYFGPGTRLLVL.

The chain joins TRBV23-1 to TRBJ2-2; D is undetermined. TRBV23-1 falls under the ORF class, with uncertain function. This CDR3 has 14 amino acids. V lost 2 bases to trimming and J lost 3 bases, with 7 bases between them. In DNA, the CDR3 is TGCGCCAGCAGTCAAGGCCCTTACACCGGGGAGCTGTTTTTT. Protein sequence: CASSQGPYTGELFF.

The gene calls are TRBV7-9 and TRBJ2-5; D is perhaps TRBD2 (6 bases). The J call may be wrong; the DNA end is better matched by TRBJ2-7. The length of the CDR3 is 14 residues. Germline CDR1 SEHNR, CDR2 FQNEAQ (reference sequence). The CDR3 nucleotides read TGTGCCAGCAGCTTAGTTGGGGAGGCCTACGAGCAGTACTTC. Translating it yields CASSLVGEAYEQYF.

The chain employs TRBV4-3 and TRBJ2-4; D is undetermined. CDR3 length equals 18 residues. V dropped 1 base and J dropped 1 base, with 17 bases sitting between them. Germline V CDR1 and CDR2: LGHNA, YSLEER. CDR3 protein: CASSQGGPGGLAKNIQYF. CDR3 coding DNA: TGCGCCAGCAGCCAAGGGGGTCCCGGCGGTTTGGCCAAAAACATTCAGTACTTC.

This clone has only a few counts. V gene TRBV4-2 combines with J gene TRBJ2-5, with TRBD2 identical over 13 bases. CDR1 is LGHNA, CDR2 YNFKEQ, per germline. The V and J ends lost 1 base and 4 bases, in that order; junction bases with no gene match: 12. The CDR3 is 19 amino acids. Written as DNA, the CDR3 is TGTGCCAGCAGCCAAGGAGGACTAGCGGGAGAGAGGGGAGGAGAGACCCAGTACTTC. The encoded protein is CASSQGGLAGERGGETQYF.